These T cell receptor beta chains were read from a single sample in a study of T-cell reconstitution after alpha-beta-depleted transplantation in children. A single record per CDR3 protein comes from TCRdb applying MiXCR to the PCR reads. The sample gives more than 45,000 distinct CDR3 sequences, approximately 52% of which show up once; 35% to 45% is in the top ten. Sample: peripheral blood, taken before TCRalphabeta/CD19-depleted stem cell transplant. These receptors were collected from a boy less than two years old with SCID, due to receive a stem cell transplant. CDR3s include the opening cysteine and the closing phenylalanine or tryptophan. D genes are given only for firm matches. Size values are once, few and many counts, or a class for expanded clones, and some rows have none.

>TRBJ2-1|TRBD1|.|TRBV6-1
TGTGCCAGCAGTCCCCCCCCGGACAGGGTTGGTGAGCAGTTCTTC
CASSPPPDRVGEQFF
>TRBJ2-1|.|.|TRBV24-1
TGTGCCACCAGTGATTCCCGGGGGACCCGCTCCAATGAGCAGTCCTTC
CATSDSRGTRSNEQSF
>TRBJ2-4|TRBD1|few|TRBV6-5
TGTGCCAGCAGTTCCACTGGACAGGGTGCAAACATTCAGTACTTC
CASSSTGQGANIQYF
>TRBJ1-5|TRBD1|.|TRBV20-1
TGCAGTGCTGCTGCCGGGACAGCTTATAGCAATCAGCCCCAGCATTTT
CSAAAGTAYSNQPQHF
>TRBJ2-3|TRBD2|many|TRBV5-1
TGCGCCAGCAGCTTGGAAGGCGGCGCGGGGGGAAGCACAGATACGCAGTATTTT
CASSLEGGAGGSTDTQYF
>TRBJ2-1|TRBD1|.|TRBV9
TGTGCCAGCAGCGTAGGGATCACAGGGGGCAATGAGCAGTTCTTC
CASSVGITGGNEQFF
>TRBJ2-3|.|few|TRBV7-2
TGTGCCAGCAGCTTTAGCACAGATACGCAGTATTTT
CASSFSTDTQYF
>TRBJ2-7|.|few|TRBV11-2
TGTGCCAGCAGCTTAGATGGACTGCCTACCTACGAGCAGTACTTC
CASSLDGLPTYEQYF
>TRBJ2-1|.|few|TRBV29-1
TGCAGCGGTTACCAGGGGAATACCTACAATGAGCAGTTCTTC
CSGYQGNTYNEQFF
>TRBJ2-7|TRBD2|once|TRBV29-1
TGCAGCGTTGGGGAACCAGCGGGACTCTCCTACGAGCAGTACTTC
CSVGEPAGLSYEQYF
>TRBJ2-5|.|many|TRBV7-8
TGTGCCAGCAGCTCGTCGGCGGAGACCCAGTACTTC
CASSSSAETQYF
>TRBJ1-2|.|.|TRBV4-1
TGCGCCAGCAGCCCGGATAAAAGGATTAACTATGGCTACACCTTC
CASSPDKRINYGYTF
>TRBJ1-6|.|.|TRBV5-1
TGCGCCAGCAGCACGGGACGGAATAATTCACCCCTCCACTTT
CASSTGRNNSPLHF
>TRBJ1-5|.|many|TRBV6-6
TGTGCCAGCAGTTCGCAAGGTCAGCCCCAGCATTTT
CASSSQGQPQHF
>TRBJ2-5|.|.|TRBV6-6
TGTGCCAGCAGTTACGGCTACCAAGAGACCCAGTACTTC
CASSYGYQETQYF
>TRBJ2-3|.|many|TRBV5-1
TGCGCCAGCAGCTTTTCGGGGGCAGGCACAGATACGCAGTATTTT
CASSFSGAGTDTQYF
>TRBJ1-2|.|.|TRBV10-3
TGTGCCATCAGTGAGTCGAAAGGGCAAGGCTACACCTTC
CAISESKGQGYTF
>TRBJ2-5|.|.|TRBV4-1
TGCGCCAGCAGCCAAGCGACCTACCCACAAGAGACCCAGTACTTC
CASSQATYPQETQYF
>TRBJ2-2|TRBD1|medium-sized|TRBV4-1
TGCGCCAGCAGCCCGGACAGGGCCACCGGGGAGCTGTTTTTT
CASSPDRATGELFF
>TRBJ1-2|.|.|TRBV4-2
TGTGCCAGCAGCCAAGATCGCGCGGGGGTCGGGGTCTATGGCTACACCTTC
CASSQDRAGVGVYGYTF
>TRBJ2-3|TRBD2|.|TRBV12-3/TRBV12-4
TGTGCCAGCAGCTATCTAGCGGGGGGGCCACCAGATACGCAGTATTTT
CASSYLAGGPPDTQYF
>TRBJ2-3|TRBD1|.|TRBV20-1
TGCAGTGCCGGCGCCGACAGGGTACCCCTCACAGATACGCAATATTTT
CSAGADRVPLTDTQYF
>TRBJ1-5|.|.|TRBV21-1
TGTGCCAGCAGCAAAATGGCTCCCTATAGCAATCAGCCCCAGCATTTT
CASSKMAPYSNQPQHF
>TRBJ2-3|.|many|TRBV18
TGTGCCAGCTCACCACAGGGGGTTTCAGATACGCAGTATTTT
CASSPQGVSDTQYF